This entry is about one TCR beta chain. The sample originates from a study of blood T cell repertoires in COVID-19. Study background: COVID-19 samples from acute and convalescent phases originated in the United States, Italy and Spain. In each case, the material was cDNA or gDNA derived from T cells, B-cell-depleted T cells, or PBMCs.

In the authors' workflow: Amplification from reference gene primers served as the basis for estimated nucleated cell counts. TCRdb's table, derived via immunoSEQ multiplex PCR, lists solely in-frame clones and lacks some. V and J calls and clone size are those listed in that table; D and trimming were worked out from the DNA. The sample carries 70,000 to 95,000 clones, 80% recorded once. The CDR3 has 19 amino acids. Germline-derived CDR1 and CDR2 are MDHEN and SYDVKM. Trimming removed 2 bases from V and 2 bases from J, with 19 bases in between. The chain couples TRBV28 to TRBJ2-6; tentatively, D is TRBD1 (7 bases). This receptor was taken from a woman in her thirties or forties with active or convalescent COVID-19. What was sequenced was peripheral blood. CDR3 residues: CASSLSYGRGEAGANVLTF. In DNA form, the CDR3 reads TGTGCCAGCAGTTTAAGTTACGGCAGGGGGGAGGCTGGGGCCAACGTCCTGACTTTC.